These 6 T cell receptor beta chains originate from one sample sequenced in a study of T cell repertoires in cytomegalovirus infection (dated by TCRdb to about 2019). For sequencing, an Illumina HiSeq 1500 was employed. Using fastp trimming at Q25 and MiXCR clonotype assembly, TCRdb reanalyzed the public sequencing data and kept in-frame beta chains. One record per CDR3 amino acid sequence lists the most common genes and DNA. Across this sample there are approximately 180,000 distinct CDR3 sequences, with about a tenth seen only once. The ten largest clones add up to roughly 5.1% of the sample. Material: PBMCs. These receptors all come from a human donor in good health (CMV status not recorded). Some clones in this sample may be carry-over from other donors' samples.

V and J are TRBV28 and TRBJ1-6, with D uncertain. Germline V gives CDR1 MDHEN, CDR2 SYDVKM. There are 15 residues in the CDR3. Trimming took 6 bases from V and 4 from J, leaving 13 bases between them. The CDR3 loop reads CASSPPEKYNSPLHF. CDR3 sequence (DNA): TGTGCCAGCAGCCCCCCCGAGAAGTATAATTCACCCCTCCACTTT.

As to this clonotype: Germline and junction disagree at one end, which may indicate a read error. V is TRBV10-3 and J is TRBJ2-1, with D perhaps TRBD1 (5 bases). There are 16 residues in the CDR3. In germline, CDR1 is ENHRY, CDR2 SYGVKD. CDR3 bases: TGTGCCATCAGGAAGGGGTCATCGAGCTCCCACAATGAGCAGTTCTTC. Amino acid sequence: CAIRKGSSSSHNEQFF.

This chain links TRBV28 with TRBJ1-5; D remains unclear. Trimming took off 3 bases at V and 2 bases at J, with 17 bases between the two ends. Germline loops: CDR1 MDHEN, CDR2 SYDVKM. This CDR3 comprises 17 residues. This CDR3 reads CASSFPTSGFGNQPQHF. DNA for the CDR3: TGTGCCAGCAGTTTTCCGACCTCAGGTTTTGGCAATCAGCCCCAGCATTTT.

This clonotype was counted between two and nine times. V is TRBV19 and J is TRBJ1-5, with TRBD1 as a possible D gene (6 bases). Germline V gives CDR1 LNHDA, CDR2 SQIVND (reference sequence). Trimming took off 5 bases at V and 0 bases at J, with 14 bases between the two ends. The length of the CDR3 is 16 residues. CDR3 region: CASSQEGGISNQPQHF. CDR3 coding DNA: TGTGCCAGTAGTCAGGAGGGGGGGATTAGCAATCAGCCCCAGCATTTT.

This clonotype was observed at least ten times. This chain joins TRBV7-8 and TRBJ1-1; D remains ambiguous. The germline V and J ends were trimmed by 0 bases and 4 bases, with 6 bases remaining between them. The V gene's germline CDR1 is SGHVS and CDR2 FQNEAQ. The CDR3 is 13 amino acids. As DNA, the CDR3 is TGTGCCAGCAGCTTAGCTTTATCCACTGAAGCTTTCTTT. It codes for CASSLALSTEAFF.

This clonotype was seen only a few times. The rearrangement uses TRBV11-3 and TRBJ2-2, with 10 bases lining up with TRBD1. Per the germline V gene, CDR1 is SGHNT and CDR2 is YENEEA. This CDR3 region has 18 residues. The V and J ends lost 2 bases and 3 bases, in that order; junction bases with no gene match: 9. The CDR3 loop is CASSLSPGTGEYTGELFF. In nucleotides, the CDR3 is TGTGCCAGCAGCTTATCTCCGGGGACAGGGGAATACACCGGGGAGCTGTTTTTT.